A selection of T cell receptor beta chains follows, all from one sample in a study of identifying expanded T cells in peripheral blood. The assay was immunoSEQ multiplex PCR, and TCRdb's table has in-frame clones only and misses some. Among 90,000 or so clones, approximately 86% were seen once, and the ten largest hold around 5.6%. The sequenced material came from blood. Receptors originate from a person aged 18 to 75 in good health. The CDR3 runs from the conserved cysteine through the conserved F or W. D genes are given only for firm matches. Expanded clones get a size class; other rows say once, few or many, or leave the size out.

v_gene	d_gene	j_gene	abundance	CDR3aa	CDR3nt
TRBV11-2	TRBD1	TRBJ1-2	-	CASSSRTGRNGYTF	TGTGCCAGCAGCTCCCGGACAGGGCGAAATGGCTACACCTTC
TRBV19	-	TRBJ1-2	-	CASSSMEGYGYTF	TGTGCCAGTAGCTCGATGGAGGGGTATGGCTACACCTTC
TRBV6-1	TRBD2	TRBJ2-7	-	CASSGRQRGDSYEQYF	TGTGCCAGCAGTGGGCGTCAGCGGGGGGATTCCTACGAGCAGTACTTC
TRBV5-4	TRBD1	TRBJ2-7	-	CASSLVGGPYEQYF	TGTGCCAGCAGCTTAGTAGGGGGCCCCTACGAGCAGTACTTC
TRBV7-9	TRBD1	TRBJ1-2	-	CASSLGGTGESRGYTF	TGTGCCAGCAGCTTAGGCGGCACAGGGGAATCGCGTGGCTACACCTTC
TRBV11-2	-	TRBJ1-6	-	CASSYRGNNSPLHF	TGTGCCAGCAGCTACCGGGGCAATAATTCACCCCTCCACTTT
TRBV19	-	TRBJ2-1	-	CASSPYSTGGPYNEQFF	TGTGCCAGTAGTCCTTACTCAACCGGGGGACCCTACAATGAGCAGTTCTTC
TRBV11-2	-	TRBJ2-2	many	CASSFSNTGELFF	TGTGCCAGCAGCTTTAGCAACACCGGGGAGCTGTTTTTT
TRBV6-5	TRBD1	TRBJ2-7	-	CASRDRDRTPYEQYF	TGTGCCAGCAGGGACCGGGACAGGACTCCCTACGAGCAGTACTTC
TRBV7-2	TRBD1	TRBJ2-1	-	CASSLRQGNHNEQFF	TGTGCCAGCAGCCTTCGACAGGGGAATCACAATGAGCAGTTCTTC
TRBV9	-	TRBJ2-1	-	CASSVAWTPSGGEQFF	TGTGCCAGCAGCGTAGCTTGGACGCCGTCGGGCGGTGAGCAGTTCTTC
TRBV2	-	TRBJ1-6	few	CASTPLDSPLHF	TGTGCCAGCACGCCCCTTGATTCACCCCTCCACTTT
TRBV29-1	-	TRBJ1-3	-	CSVEDQTGRNTIYF	TGCAGCGTTGAAGACCAAACGGGTCGAAACACCATATATTTT
TRBV29-1	TRBD2	TRBJ2-3	-	CSVAAGEVTDTQYF	TGCAGCGTTGCAGCGGGGGAGGTGACAGATACGCAGTATTTT
TRBV7-8	-	TRBJ2-1	-	CASTRRGYNEQFF	TGTGCCAGCACCCGAAGGGGTTACAATGAGCAGTTCTTC
TRBV5-8	-	TRBJ2-4	-	CASSLGQGRGLSAKNIQYF	TGTGCCAGCAGCTTGGGACAGGGGCGGGGGTTGAGCGCCAAAAACATTCAGTACTTC
TRBV30	-	TRBJ1-5	-	CAWTRGINQPQHF	TGTGCCTGGACTAGGGGGATCAATCAGCCCCAGCATTTT
TRBV5-1	-	TRBJ1-1	-	CASSLWGLTEGANTEAFF	TGCGCCAGCAGCTTGTGGGGCCTAACGGAGGGAGCGAACACTGAAGCTTTCTTT
TRBV6-4	-	TRBJ2-7	-	CASSYSSLGSYEQYF	TGTGCCAGCAGTTACTCGTCCCTTGGTTCCTACGAGCAGTACTTC
TRBV29-1	-	TRBJ1-2	-	CSVEVRTSSAPGYTF	TGCAGCGTTGAAGTCCGGACCTCTTCAGCCCCTGGCTACACCTTC
TRBV18	-	TRBJ2-7	-	CASSPSRENEQYF	TGTGCCAGCTCACCCTCCAGGGAGAACGAGCAGTACTTC
TRBV5-1	-	TRBJ2-5	-	CASSLQNSFQETQYF	TGCGCCAGCAGCTTGCAAAACAGCTTCCAAGAGACCCAGTACTTC
TRBV25-1	TRBD1	TRBJ2-7	few	CASSAARGSEQYF	TGTGCCAGCAGTGCCGCCAGGGGGAGCGAGCAGTACTTC
TRBV4-3	-	TRBJ2-1	-	CASSQDETVNNEQFF	TGCGCCAGCAGCCAAGATGAGACAGTGAACAATGAGCAGTTCTTC
TRBV7-2	-	TRBJ2-2	-	CASSIILQVDTGELFF	TGTGCCAGCAGCATAATCCTACAGGTCGACACCGGGGAGCTGTTTTTT
TRBV5-1	-	TRBJ2-5	-	CASSLGTQIGLETQYF	TGCGCCAGCAGCTTGGGGACTCAAATTGGGTTGGAGACCCAGTACTTC
TRBV7-2	TRBD1	TRBJ1-2	-	CASSNGQGYGYTF	TGTGCCAGCAGCAACGGACAGGGATATGGCTACACCTTC
TRBV7-3	-	TRBJ2-4	once	CASSLGQGNIQYF	TGTGCCAGCAGCTTGGGCCAGGGCAACATTCAGTACTTC
TRBV11-2	TRBD1	TRBJ2-2	once	CASSWDRGGGELFF	TGTGCCAGCAGCTGGGACAGGGGCGGCGGGGAGCTGTTTTTT
TRBV7-2	-	TRBJ2-5	-	CASSFGQLETQYF	TGTGCCAGCAGCTTCGGGCAGCTAGAGACCCAGTACTTC
TRBV13	-	TRBJ2-1	once	CASSPPYNEQFF	TGTGCCAGCAGTCCACCCTACAATGAGCAGTTCTTC
TRBV10-3	-	TRBJ2-2	-	CASRQPTGELFF	TGTGCCTCGCGACAGCCCACCGGGGAGCTGTTTTTT
TRBV7-8	-	TRBJ1-4	-	CASSLGYSGNRNEKLFF	TGTGCCAGCAGCTTGGGCTATTCTGGGAATCGTAATGAAAAACTGTTTTTT
TRBV18	-	TRBJ2-7	-	CASSRSNRDEQYF	TGTGCCAGCTCTCGAAGTAACAGGGACGAGCAGTACTTC
TRBV4-1	TRBD2	TRBJ2-5	-	CASSRVGSGGRTQETQYF	TGCGCCAGCAGCCGGGTCGGTAGCGGGGGGAGAACCCAAGAGACCCAGTACTTC
TRBV2	-	TRBJ2-2	once	CASKGPPNTGELFF	TGTGCCAGTAAAGGACCGCCGAACACCGGGGAGCTGTTTTTT
TRBV9	TRBD2	TRBJ2-1	-	CASSILAGGPDEQFF	TGTGCCAGCAGCATCTTAGCGGGGGGGCCCGATGAGCAGTTCTTC
TRBV2	TRBD1	TRBJ2-3	-	CASTRTGTNTDTQYF	TGTGCCAGCACGAGGACAGGAACTAACACAGATACGCAGTATTTT
TRBV6-6	-	TRBJ1-2	-	CASTTDSYGYTF	TGTGCCAGCACCACGGACAGCTATGGCTACACCTTC
TRBV11-2	-	TRBJ2-7	-	CASSLGGPPYEQYF	TGTGCCAGCAGCTTAGGGGGCCCCCCCTACGAGCAGTACTTC
TRBV9	-	TRBJ1-5	-	CASSVGLDSPGPQHF	TGTGCCAGCAGCGTAGGCCTAGACAGCCCCGGGCCCCAGCATTTT
TRBV30	-	TRBJ2-5	-	CAWSLASGVGRETQYF	TGTGCCTGGAGTTTAGCCTCAGGGGTAGGGAGGGAGACCCAGTACTTC
TRBV5-6	TRBD1	TRBJ1-2	-	CASSFGQGIYGYTF	TGTGCCAGCAGCTTCGGACAGGGGATCTATGGCTACACCTTC
TRBV6-5	-	TRBJ1-1	once	CASSYAALNTEAFF	TGTGCCAGCAGTTACGCGGCCCTGAACACTGAAGCTTTCTTT
TRBV2	-	TRBJ1-1	-	CASSEGGNTEAFF	TGTGCCAGCTCCGAGGGTGGGAACACTGAAGCTTTCTTT
TRBV9	-	TRBJ1-2	-	CASSPPQNPNYGYTF	TGTGCCAGCAGCCCCCCGCAAAACCCCAACTATGGCTACACCTTC
TRBV6-4	-	TRBJ2-6	few	CASSTTGSSGANVLTF	TGTGCCAGCAGTACCACAGGGTCCTCTGGGGCCAACGTCCTGACTTTC
TRBV30	-	TRBJ1-5	few	CAWSGGIRQPQHF	TGTGCCTGGAGTGGAGGGATTCGGCAGCCCCAGCATTTT
TRBV6-6	-	TRBJ1-1	once	CASGGGQGNTEAFF	TGTGCCAGCGGAGGGGGGCAAGGAAACACTGAAGCTTTCTTT
TRBV10-3	TRBD1	TRBJ2-7	-	CAISERTGTGLSYEQYF	TGTGCCATCAGTGAGAGAACCGGGACAGGGCTCTCCTACGAGCAGTACTTC